This is a list of T cell receptor beta chains from one sample in a study of cytomegalovirus exposure and HLA in healthy donors. Sequenced by immunoSEQ multiplex PCR; TCRdb stores in-frame clones only, minus some. Recorded for this sample: 35,000 to 45,000 clones. The sample consisted of PBMCs. The receptors shown here come from a male donor in good health and CMV-seronegative. The CDR3 runs from the conserved cysteine through the conserved F or W. The D gene is left open where the match is weak.

CDR3nt,CDR3aa,j_gene,len,v_gene,d_gene
TGTGCCAGCGCTAACGCGGGGGGGCCAATCAATGAGCAGTTCTTC,CASANAGGPINEQFF,TRBJ2-1,15,TRBV6-5,TRBD2
TGTGCCAGCAGCGTAGCCCAATTCCCAACAATGAAGCAGTTCTTC,CASSVAQFPTMKQFF,TRBJ2-1,15,TRBV9,.
TGTGCCAGCAGGCGGCGGGAAAACACTGAAGCTTTCTTT,CASRRRENTEAFF,TRBJ1-1,13,TRBV5-8,.
TGTGCCAGCAGTTATGGGGACAGTTTAGTCTCGGGAGGCTACACCTTC,CASSYGDSLVSGGYTF,TRBJ1-2,16,TRBV6-5,TRBD1
TGTGCCAGCAGGACGCCGGGACTTTACACCGGGGAGCTGTTTTTT,CASRTPGLYTGELFF,TRBJ2-2,15,TRBV11-2,.
TGTGCCAGCAGTGGTGGACATGCGACTAATGAAAAACTGTTTTTT,CASSGGHATNEKLFF,TRBJ1-4,15,TRBV6-1,.
TGTGCCAGCAGCCCGACAGGGACGAACACTGAAGCTTTCTTT,CASSPTGTNTEAFF,TRBJ1-1,14,TRBV7-3,TRBD1
TGTGCCAGCAGCTTTAACAGGGCGAGCTCACCCCTCCACTTT,CASSFNRASSPLHF,TRBJ1-6,14,TRBV7-8,.
TGTGCCAGCAGTCAGAGGGTACGGGGGGGGGCACAAGAGACCCAGTACTTC,CASSQRVRGGAQETQYF,TRBJ2-5,17,TRBV4-2,TRBD2
TGTGCCAGCAGTTTATGGGAGAAGCCCCAGCATTTT,CASSLWEKPQHF,TRBJ1-5,12,TRBV28,.
TGCAGCGCTCAGGGCCTCAGCTCCTACGAGCAGTACTTC,CSAQGLSSYEQYF,TRBJ2-7,13,TRBV29-1,.
TGTGCCAGCACTATAGGGGCCGATAACACCGGGGAGCTGTTTTTT,CASTIGADNTGELFF,TRBJ2-2,15,TRBV6-1,.
TGTGCCAGCAGACCTACAGGCGGCGATAACTATGGCTACACCTTC,CASRPTGGDNYGYTF,TRBJ1-2,15,TRBV27,.
TGTGCCAGCAGCTTGGCCGGGACAGCCCCATTCTTT,CASSLAGTAPFF,TRBJ1-1,12,TRBV5-5,TRBD1
TGTGCCAGCAGTGGTAGGACAGGGGGGCATCAGCCCCAGCATTTT,CASSGRTGGHQPQHF,TRBJ1-5,15,TRBV2,TRBD1
TGTGCCAGCTCAAAGGGGATACTTAGCAATCAGCCCCAGCATTTT,CASSKGILSNQPQHF,TRBJ1-5,15,TRBV18,.
TGTGCTAGTGGTTTGGGGGGGACAGGGGGAGGGACTGAAGCTTTCTTT,CASGLGGTGGGTEAFF,TRBJ1-1,16,TRBV12-5,TRBD1
TGTGCCAGCAGGGAACAGGGTCTAAATGGCTACACCTTC,CASREQGLNGYTF,TRBJ1-2,13,TRBV6-5,.
TGTGCCAGCAGTGATAATTTCGCGGGGGATACGCAGTATTTT,CASSDNFAGDTQYF,TRBJ2-3,14,TRBV2,.
TGTGCCAGCAGCTTCCGGCCGGGAGAGACCCAGTACTTC,CASSFRPGETQYF,TRBJ2-5,13,TRBV11-2,.
TGTGCCAGCAGCCAAGATCTTGGCAGGGGGCCTGACGAGCAGTACTTC,CASSQDLGRGPDEQYF,TRBJ2-7,16,TRBV14,TRBD1
TGTGCCACCAGCAGAGATCTTGGGACAGAAACCACAGATACGCAGTATTTT,CATSRDLGTETTDTQYF,TRBJ2-3,17,TRBV15,TRBD1
TGTGCCACACGACAGGGCACTGAAGCTTTCTTT,CATRQGTEAFF,TRBJ1-1,11,TRBV6-5,TRBD1
TGTGCCAGTAGTTTGTCAGGGGGCGAGCAGTACTTC,CASSLSGGEQYF,TRBJ2-7,12,TRBV19,TRBD1
TGTGCCAGCAGTTGGACTGGGACAGAAGAGACCCAGTACTTC,CASSWTGTEETQYF,TRBJ2-5,14,TRBV28,TRBD1
TGTGCCAGCAGCCCAGGGACAGGGGGAGGAAACACCATATATTTT,CASSPGTGGGNTIYF,TRBJ1-3,15,TRBV7-8,TRBD1
TGTGCCAGCAGCTTACTGGACAGCCCCTACGAGCAGTACTTC,CASSLLDSPYEQYF,TRBJ2-7,14,TRBV7-2,.
TGTGCCAGCAGCTTAGGAGGGGGAGAGACCCAGTACTTC,CASSLGGGETQYF,TRBJ2-5,13,TRBV11-3,.
TGTGCCAGCAGTTACCAGGGAAGCAATCAGCCCCAGCATTTT,CASSYQGSNQPQHF,TRBJ1-5,14,TRBV6-6,.
TGTGCCAGCTCAGAAGACAGGGCGAGTGGCTACACCTTC,CASSEDRASGYTF,TRBJ1-2,13,TRBV18,TRBD1
TGTGCCAGCAGTGAAGCCGGGGGGGGGTCGCAGCCCCAGCATTTT,CASSEAGGGSQPQHF,TRBJ1-5,15,TRBV2,.
TGTGCCAGTCCAGGGGGGAGGAACACTGAAGCTTTCTTT,CASPGGRNTEAFF,TRBJ1-1,13,TRBV6-1,TRBD1
TGTGCCAGCACTCAGGGTGGCCCTTACAATGAGCAGTTCTTC,CASTQGGPYNEQFF,TRBJ2-1,14,TRBV6-5,.
TGTGCCAGCAGCCAAGGACAGAACTATGGCTACACCTTC,CASSQGQNYGYTF,TRBJ1-2,13,TRBV28,.
TGTGCCAGCAGTTATCAGGGCGAGGAGACCCAGTACTTC,CASSYQGEETQYF,TRBJ2-5,13,TRBV6-5,.
TGTGCCAGCAGCCCTGGGGGGGGCTCGTGGAATGAGCAGTTCTTC,CASSPGGGSWNEQFF,TRBJ2-1,15,TRBV9,.
TGCAGCGTTGACACTACAGGGGACGATACGCAGTATTTT,CSVDTTGDDTQYF,TRBJ2-3,13,TRBV29-1,TRBD1
TGTGCCAGCAAGTCAGGAGGGGCTTACTATAATTCACCCCTCCACTTT,CASKSGGAYYNSPLHF,TRBJ1-6,16,TRBV2,.
TGCGCCAGCAGCCCCTTAGCGGGGGGGTTCGAGAATGAGCAGTTCTTC,CASSPLAGGFENEQFF,TRBJ2-1,16,TRBV5-1,TRBD2
TGTGCCAGCAGTCCGAGGGCTAGCACTGAAGCTTTCTTT,CASSPRASTEAFF,TRBJ1-1,13,TRBV25-1,.
TGCGCCAGCAGCCAAGCAGGGTTTGAGAACTATGGCTACACCTTC,CASSQAGFENYGYTF,TRBJ1-2,15,TRBV4-1,.
TGTGCCAGCGGCGCACAGGCTTCTTACGGCGAGCAGTACTTC,CASGAQASYGEQYF,TRBJ2-7,14,TRBV7-9,.
TGTGCCAGCAACAAATACCCGACAGGGCGAACTGAAGCTTTCTTT,CASNKYPTGRTEAFF,TRBJ1-1,15,TRBV6-5,TRBD1
TGTGCCAGCAGCTTAGAACGGGGGGCTGGGTACGAGCAGTACTTC,CASSLERGAGYEQYF,TRBJ2-7,15,TRBV7-6,.
TGTGCCAGCAGTGCTCTCATTGGTAGCGGGGGGGCGCGGGGGACCCAGTACTTC,CASSALIGSGGARGTQYF,TRBJ2-5,18,TRBV6-1,TRBD2
TGTGCCATCGGGGTTGGGCTAGCGGGCGATATCAACAATGAGCAGTTCTTC,CAIGVGLAGDINNEQFF,TRBJ2-1,17,TRBV10-3,TRBD2
TGTGCCAGCAGCTTGGTGGGAGTCAAAAACATTCAGTACTTC,CASSLVGVKNIQYF,TRBJ2-4,14,TRBV5-6,.